The 28 T cell receptor beta chains below were found in one sample sequenced in a study of blood T cells in healthy people across ages. Alongside a J-beta primer mix, a sample-barcoded 5' primer served in a second PCR lasting about 6 to 11 cycles. One entry per CDR3 protein, called by TCRdb with MiXCR from the 5' RACE reads. This sample has roughly 720,000 distinct CDR3 sequences, with 53% found just once. Sequenced input: blood. The receptors were gathered from an older man in good health.

This chain links TRBV5-1 with TRBJ1-5, with 8 bases fitting TRBD1. V lost 4 bases, J lost 4 bases, and 7 bases stayed unmatched. The CDR3 contains 15 residues. Germline V gene sequence: CDR1 SGHRS, CDR2 YFSETQ. The CDR3 DNA reads as TGCGCCAGCAGCCGCGATACAGGGGGTAATCAGCCCCAGCATTTT. Translating gives CASSRDTGGNQPQHF.

V usage is TRBV5-4 and J usage is TRBJ2-7; 10 bases agree with TRBD1. After removal of 4 bases from V and 3 bases from J, the junction contained 7 bases not matched to a gene. CDR3 length: 15 residues. Germline V lookup: CDR1 SGHNT, CDR2 YYREEE (reference sequence). CDR3 loop: CASSVGTGANYEQYF. The CDR3 nucleotides read TGTGCCAGCAGCGTTGGGACAGGGGCCAACTACGAGCAGTACTTC. The variable domain in full, completed from reference TRBV5-4 and TRBJ2-7, reads ETGVTQSPTHLIKTRGQQVTLRCSSQSGHNTVSWYQQALGQGPQFIFQYYREEENGRGNFPPRFSGLQFPNYSSELNVNALELDDSALYLCASSVGTGANYEQYFGPGTRLTVT.

The chain has TRBV5-1 and TRBJ2-5; 9 nucleotides align to TRBD2. Near its end, the DNA agrees better with TRBJ2-7, so the J call may be wrong. The CDR3 is 13 amino acids. CDR1 is SGHRS and CDR2 is YFSETQ in the germline V gene. In nucleotides, the CDR3 is TGCGCCAGCAGCTATCGGACTAGCGACGAGCAGTACTTC. The encoded protein is CASSYRTSDEQYF.

The chain carries TRBV12-3 or TRBV12-4 and TRBJ2-3; TRBD2 agrees at 7 bases. The CDR3 totals 14 residues. Germline trimming cut 1 base from V and 14 bases from J; bases unmatched to any gene: 12. The CDR3: CASSLGASGRYAYF. CDR3 in DNA: TGTGCCAGCAGTTTAGGGGCTAGCGGTAGATACGCGTATTTT.

The chain employs TRBV28 and TRBJ2-5, with D perhaps matching TRBD1 (8 bases). This CDR3 spans 15 amino acids. Germline V lookup: CDR1 MDHEN, CDR2 SYDVKM. Deletions cut 5 bases from V and 2 bases from J, with 15 bases between. The chain's CDR3 is CASSGGGQAQETQYF. CDR3 nucleotides: TGTGCCAGCAGTGGGGGGGGACAGGCTCAAGAGACCCAGTACTTC.

This clonotype was seen only a few times. The genes are TRBV20-1 and TRBJ2-3; a weak D match, TRBD2 (6 bases). The CDR3 has 16 amino acids. Germline V CDR1 and CDR2: DFQATT, SNEGSKA (reference sequence). V gave up 3 bases and J gave up 1 base, with 17 bases separating them. The chain's CDR3 is CSASSDGRGGTDTQYF. The DNA of the CDR3 is TGCAGTGCTAGTTCCGACGGGAGAGGGGGCACAGATACGCAGTATTTT.

This chain connects TRBV6-5 to TRBJ2-7, with 7 bases identical to TRBD1. This CDR3 spans 14 amino acids. V was clipped by 6 bases and J by 2 bases; unmatched bases: 7. The germline CDR1 and CDR2 sequences are MNHEY and SVGAGI. The chain's CDR3 is CASRRDSTTYEQYF. CDR3 coding DNA: TGTGCCAGCAGAAGGGACAGTACTACCTACGAGCAGTACTTC.

This clonotype came up a few times. The rearrangement joins TRBV4-1 to TRBJ2-2; D is unclear. This CDR3 has 14 residues. The V end was cut by 4 bases, the J end by 6 bases, with 12 bases between. Germline loops: CDR1 MGHRA, CDR2 YSYEKL. The CDR3 spells CASSLNFVPGELFF. CDR3 nucleotides: TGCGCCAGCAGCCTGAATTTTGTACCCGGGGAGCTGTTTTTT.

This clonotype has a handful of counts. The chain combines TRBV27 with TRBJ1-1; TRBD1 might be the D (6 bases). Per germline, CDR1 MNHEY and CDR2 SMNVEV (reference sequence). The CDR3 consists of 13 residues. The V gene lost 11 bases and the J gene lost 7 bases, with 20 bases spanning the gap. CDR3 sequence (DNA): TGTGCCTTTCCTGGGGGGGCGCTGAGTGAAGCTTTCTTT. Amino acids: CAFPGGALSEAFF.

The chain has TRBV7-9 and TRBJ1-1, with TRBD1 as a possible D gene (6 bases). Trimming removed 5 bases from V and 0 bases from J, with 19 bases in between. The germline gives CDR1 SEHNR, CDR2 FQNEAQ (reference sequence). This CDR3 has 17 residues. CDR3 bases: TGTGCCAGCAGCGTACCGGGACAATCCCTTTTGAACACTGAAGCTTTCTTT. Its protein product is CASSVPGQSLLNTEAFF.

This clonotype was seen a handful of times. V usage is TRBV7-9 and J usage is TRBJ1-2; TRBD1 matches 7 bases. The germline gives CDR1 SEHNR, CDR2 FQNEAQ (reference sequence). V dropped 3 bases and J dropped 6; count of bases not matched to a gene: 4. The CDR3 runs to 13 residues. The DNA of the CDR3 is TGTGCCAGCAGCTTTGGACAGGTCGATGGCTACACCTTC. Protein sequence: CASSFGQVDGYTF.

With respect to this clonotype: The junction and the germline gene differ at one end; a read error may be behind it. The V call is TRBV20-1, the J call TRBJ2-1; maybe TRBD1 (5 bases). Per the germline V gene, CDR1 is DFQATT and CDR2 is SNEGSKA (reference sequence). CDR3 size: 12 residues. The CDR3 DNA reads as TGCAGTGCTCGAGGCAGGGTCAATGGGCAGTTCTTC. It encodes CSARGRVNGQFF.

This chain connects TRBV6-5 to TRBJ1-6; TRBD1 agrees at 9 bases. The V gene end was trimmed by 7 bases and the J gene end by 9 bases; junction bases not matched to a gene: 4. The germline gives CDR1 MNHEY, CDR2 SVGAGI. The CDR3 totals 13 residues. CDR3 sequence (DNA): TGTGCCAGCACACAGGGGGCGGGTTCACCCCTCCACTTT. As protein: CASTQGAGSPLHF.

The rearrangement joins TRBV7-8 to TRBJ2-2, with 8 positions matching TRBD1. The CDR3 runs to 16 residues. Per the germline V gene, CDR1 is SGHVS and CDR2 is FQNEAQ. Trimming cost V 5 bases and J 2 bases; bases outside gene matches: 7. The CDR3: CASSTTDRANTGELFF. CDR3 DNA: TGTGCCAGCAGCACTACGGACAGGGCAAACACCGGGGAGCTGTTTTTT.

The rearrangement links TRBV18 to TRBJ2-3; D possibly uses TRBD1 or TRBD2 (6 bases each). Trimming pared 3 bases from V and 4 bases from J, leaving 11 bases between. The CDR3 totals 14 residues. Looked up from germline, CDR1 is KGHSH and CDR2 is LQKENI. CDR3 sequence: CASSPLEGADTQYF. The CDR3 nucleotides read TGTGCCAGCTCACCTTTGGAGGGGGCAGATACGCAGTATTTT.

As for this clonotype: This clone may be a read error of a much larger clone one base away. The chain links TRBV6-2 or TRBV6-3 to TRBJ2-1; D not certain. CDR3 length: 14 amino acids. V gave up 4 bases and J gave up 6 bases, with 13 bases separating them. From germline, CDR1 is MNHEY and CDR2 SVGEGT. CDR3 amino acids: CASSSTQECNEQFF. Written as DNA, the CDR3 is TGTGCCAGCAGTTCCACTCAGGAATGCAATGAGCAGTTCTTC.

This chain's CDR3 is CASGATGGNGYTF. The CDR3 DNA sequence: TGTGCCAGCGGCGCGACAGGGGGGAATGGCTACACCTTC. The rearrangement links TRBV7-2 to TRBJ1-2; 9 positions agree with TRBD1. CDR1 and CDR2 from the germline V gene are SGHTA and FQGNSA. The CDR3 has 13 amino acids. V trimming: 8 bases; J trimming: 6 bases; junction bases outside the gene matches: 7.

The J gene is TRBJ1-1, the V gene TRBV4-1; D is ambiguous. This CDR3 comprises 17 residues. Germline V gene lookup returns CDR1 MGHRA and CDR2 YSYEKL. Trimming took off 7 bases at V and 2 bases at J, with 23 bases between the two ends. The CDR3 DNA sequence: TGCGCCAGCACAGCGGCTCCACCGGGTCCCAGAAACACTGAAGCTTTCTTT. It is translated as CASTAAPPGPRNTEAFF.

Points on this clonotype: A much more abundant neighbour one base away suggests this may be a read error. V usage is TRBV29-1 and J usage is TRBJ2-5; 16 nucleotides agree with TRBD2. The J call may be in error: the DNA end matches TRBJ2-7 better. CDR1 is SQVTM, CDR2 ANQGSEA, per germline. The CDR3 has 15 residues. CDR3 amino acids: CSAQGLAGGECEQYF. The CDR3 nucleotides are TGCAGCGCCCAGGGACTAGCGGGAGGGGAATGCGAGCAGTACTTC.

The CDR3 reads CASSHQTSGSIGELFF. CDR3 nucleotides: TGTGCCAGCAGCCACCAGACTAGCGGGAGCATCGGGGAGCTGTTTTTT. The chain links TRBV2 to TRBJ2-2, with 12 bases identical to TRBD2. Germline lookup yields CDR1 SNHLY and CDR2 FYNNEI. J lost 7 bases, V lost 6 bases, and 9 bases had no gene match. CDR3 size: 16 residues.

The chain has TRBV6-5 and TRBJ2-3; D possibly uses TRBD1 or TRBD2 (5 bases each). The germline V gene has CDR1 MNHEY and CDR2 SVGAGI. V was cut by 6 bases and J by 3 bases, with 19 bases left in between. This CDR3 is built from 16 residues. The chain's CDR3 is CASRVPGKGLTDTQYF. The CDR3 DNA reads as TGTGCCAGCAGGGTTCCCGGGAAGGGGTTGACAGATACGCAGTATTTT.

The chain has TRBV7-2 and TRBJ2-1; TRBD2 agrees at 11 bases. Germline V gene data show CDR1 as SGHTA and CDR2 as FQGNSA. The length of the CDR3 is 15 residues. V lost 3 bases and J lost 7; bases outside the gene matches: 5. CDR3 amino acids: CASSFTSGRGNEQFF. In DNA form, the CDR3 reads TGTGCCAGCAGCTTTACTAGCGGGAGAGGTAATGAGCAGTTCTTC.

The rearrangement links TRBV20-1 to TRBJ2-7; D possibly uses TRBD1 or TRBD2 (5 bases each). This CDR3 region has 15 residues. CDR1 and CDR2 (germline): DFQATT, SNEGSKA (reference sequence). Trimming shortened V by 6 bases and J by 3 bases, and 21 bases separated the two germline ends. The CDR3: CSAQSGPGLIYEQYF. The CDR3 nucleotides read TGCAGTGCCCAGAGCGGCCCAGGGTTAATCTACGAGCAGTACTTC.

This clonotype occurred a few times. The CDR3 loop is CASSYGQPKETQYF. Here the CDR3 DNA reads TGTGCCAGCAGTTACGGGCAGCCCAAAGAGACCCAGTACTTC. This chain links TRBV6-2 or TRBV6-3 with TRBJ2-5, with D unclear. V was cut by 2 bases and J by 3 bases, with 10 bases left in between. The CDR3 extends over 14 amino acids. CDR1 MNHEY and CDR2 SVGEGT come from the germline V gene.

This clonotype turned up a few times. The V and J genes are TRBV9 and TRBJ2-5; maybe TRBD1 (6 bases). Germline values: CDR1 SGDLS, CDR2 YYNGEE. The CDR3 sequence is 14 residues long. Trimming left V 0 bases short and J 4 bases short, with 10 bases between. This chain's CDR3 is CASSVGQAGETQYF. CDR3 in DNA: TGTGCCAGCAGCGTAGGACAGGCGGGAGAGACCCAGTACTTC.

The V call is TRBV28, the J call TRBJ2-7; TRBD2 is a possible D gene (5 bases). Germline V gene data show CDR1 as MDHEN and CDR2 as SYDVKM. This CDR3 comprises 12 residues. The germline V and J ends were trimmed by 5 bases and 3 bases, with 8 bases remaining between them. In DNA form, the CDR3 reads TGTGCCAGCAGTGTCGCGGGCTACGAGCAGTACTTC. Translated: CASSVAGYEQYF.

The rearrangement joins TRBV28 to TRBJ1-2; D gene uncertain. Germline V gene sequence: CDR1 MDHEN, CDR2 SYDVKM. The CDR3 has 14 amino acids. V was pared by 2 bases and J by 8 bases, with 15 bases between. The CDR3 DNA reads TGTGCCAGCAGTTTACCTCTGCACCCAAAGGGCTACACCTTC. It is translated as CASSLPLHPKGYTF.

There are a few counts of this clonotype. V is TRBV6-2 or TRBV6-3 and J is TRBJ2-4, with a tentative D call TRBD2 (5 bases). CDR3 length equals 18 residues. Trimming shortened V by 0 bases and J by 9 bases, and 24 bases separated the two germline ends. CDR1 is MNHEY and CDR2 is SVGEGT in the germline V gene. This chain's CDR3 is CASSYSIRDLTYSVIQYF. The DNA of the CDR3 is TGTGCCAGCAGTTACTCGATCCGGGATCTGACCTACTCTGTCATTCAGTACTTC.